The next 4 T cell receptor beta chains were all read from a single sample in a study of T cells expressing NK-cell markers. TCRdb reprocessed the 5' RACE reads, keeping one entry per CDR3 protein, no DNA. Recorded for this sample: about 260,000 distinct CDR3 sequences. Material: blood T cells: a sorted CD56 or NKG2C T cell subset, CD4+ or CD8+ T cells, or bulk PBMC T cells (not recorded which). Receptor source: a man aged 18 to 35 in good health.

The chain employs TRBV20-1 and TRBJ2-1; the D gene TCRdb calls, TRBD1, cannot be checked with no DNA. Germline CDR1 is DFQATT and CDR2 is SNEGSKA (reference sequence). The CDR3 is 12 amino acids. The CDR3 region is CSSGTGWNEQFF.

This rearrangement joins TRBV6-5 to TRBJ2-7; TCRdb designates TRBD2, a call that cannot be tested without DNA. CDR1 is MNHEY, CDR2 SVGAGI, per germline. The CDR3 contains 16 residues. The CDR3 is CASSSPGLAASYEQYF.

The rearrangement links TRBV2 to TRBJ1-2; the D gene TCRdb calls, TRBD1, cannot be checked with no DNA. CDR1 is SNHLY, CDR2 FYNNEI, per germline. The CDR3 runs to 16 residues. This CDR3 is CASRAPLGTTNYGYTF.

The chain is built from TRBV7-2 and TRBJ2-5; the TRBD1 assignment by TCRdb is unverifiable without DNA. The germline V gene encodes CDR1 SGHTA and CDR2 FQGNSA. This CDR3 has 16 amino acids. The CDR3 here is CASSVTGGLRGETQYF. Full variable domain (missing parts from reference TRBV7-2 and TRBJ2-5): GAGVSQSPSNKVTEKGKDVELRCDPISGHTALYWYRQSLGQGLEFLIYFQGNSAPDKSGLPSDRFSAERTGGSVSTLTIQRTQQEDSAVYLCASSVTGGLRGETQYFGPGTRLLVL.